These 13 T cell receptor beta chains share one sample of origin, sequenced in a study of blood T cell repertoires in COVID-19. Some clones are missing from TCRdb's copy, which holds only in-frame ones; the method was immunoSEQ multiplex PCR. The table includes tens of thousands of clones, approximately 83% detected once. The sequencing input was peripheral blood. The receptor source for this set is a man over 45 with COVID-19, enrolled during active disease.

Here the CDR3 reads CASSSGGADSPLHF. CDR3 bases: TGTGCCAGCAGCTCAGGGGGCGCGGATTCACCCCTCCACTTT. The chain is built from TRBV7-2 and TRBJ1-6, with 8 nucleotides matching TRBD1. This CDR3 has 14 amino acids. The J segment lost 8 bases and the V segment lost 4 bases, leaving 4 bases of the junction unmatched. Germline lookup yields CDR1 SGHTA and CDR2 FQGNSA.

This clone has just one count. The chain employs TRBV20-1 and TRBJ2-1; a possible D gene is TRBD1 (5 bases). V gave up 1 base and J gave up 12 bases, with 10 bases separating them. The CDR3 is 11 residues long. Germline CDR1 reads DFQATT; CDR2 reads SNEGSKA (reference sequence). CDR3 sequence (DNA): TGCAGTGCTAGAGTAGGGCAGGGGCAGTTCTTC. Encoded protein: CSARVGQGQFF.

V and J are TRBV5-5 and TRBJ1-2, with a weak D call TRBD1 (5 bases). The CDR3 loop spans 15 amino acids. Trimming stripped 3 bases from V and 5 bases from J, with 17 bases between. Germline assignment: CDR1 SGHKS and CDR2 YYEKEE (reference sequence). This CDR3 reads CASSWQPATAYGYTF. In DNA, the CDR3 is TGTGCCAGCAGCTGGCAACCCGCGACAGCTTATGGCTACACCTTC.

V usage is TRBV28 and J usage is TRBJ2-4, with D possibly matching TRBD2 (5 bases). The CDR3 has 14 amino acids. V was trimmed by 6 bases and J by 3 bases, leaving 12 bases between them. The germline CDR1 and CDR2 sequences are MDHEN and SYDVKM. As DNA, the CDR3 is TGTGCCAGCAGCCCCCCCCGGGACAAAAACATTCAGTACTTC. It yields the protein CASSPPRDKNIQYF.

The rearrangement links TRBV30 to TRBJ1-5, with D tentatively TRBD1 (6 bases). The germline V and J ends were trimmed by 5 bases and 2 bases, with 19 bases remaining between them. Per germline, CDR1 GTSNPN and CDR2 SVGIG (reference sequence). CDR3 length: 16 amino acids. The DNA for the CDR3 is TGTGCCTGGTTCTTAGAGAGGGCAGGGGGCAATCAGCCCCAGCATTTT. It yields the protein CAWFLERAGGNQPQHF. The variable domain in full, completed from reference TRBV30 and TRBJ1-5, reads SQTIHQWPATLVQPVGSPLSLECTVEGTSNPNLYWYRQAAGRGLQLLFYSVGIGQISSEVPQNLSASRPQDRQFILSSKKLLLSDSGFYLCAWFLERAGGNQPQHFGDGTRLSIL.

This clone appeared once. V gene TRBV3-1 (or the pseudogene TRBV3-2) combines with J gene TRBJ2-5, with TRBD2 identical over 11 bases. The CDR3 length is 18 residues. Germline V gene data show CDR1 as LGHDT and CDR2 as YNNKEL (reference sequence). V lost 4 bases, J lost 3 bases, and 13 bases stayed unmatched. The CDR3 DNA follows: TGTGCCAGCAGCCTACGATCATTCACTAGCGGGAGAGAAGAGACCCAGTACTTC. This sequence encodes CASSLRSFTSGREETQYF.

The J gene is TRBJ2-5, the V gene TRBV4-1; D may be TRBD2 (6 bases). The length of the CDR3 is 17 residues. V was clipped by 1 base and J by 2 bases, with 17 bases between them. Germline V gene data show CDR1 as MGHRA and CDR2 as YSYEKL. The CDR3 protein is CASSQGAMAGGQETQYF. The CDR3 DNA is TGCGCCAGCAGCCAAGGCGCGATGGCCGGGGGACAAGAGACCCAGTACTTC.

This chain links TRBV11-3 with TRBJ2-1; D is possibly TRBD1 (5 bases). Germline V gene lookup returns CDR1 SGHNT and CDR2 YENEEA. The CDR3 extends over 12 amino acids. The V end lost 3 bases, the J end lost 15 bases, and 15 bases lay between the germline ends. CDR3 bases: TGTGCCAGCAGCTTCTTCTTGGGGCCGCGGTTCTTC. Translated, it gives CASSFFLGPRFF.

The chain combines TRBV7-2 with TRBJ1-5; TRBD1 matches 8 bases. Trimming removed 4 bases from V and 9 bases from J; junction bases left unmatched: 11. From germline, CDR1 is SGHTA and CDR2 FQGNSA. This CDR3 is built from 15 residues. CDR3 sequence: CASSSGGQVGRPQHF. DNA for the CDR3: TGTGCCAGCAGCTCCGGGGGACAGGTAGGGAGGCCCCAGCATTTT.

The chain has TRBV11-2 and TRBJ1-2; D not resolved. V was clipped by 4 bases and J by 5 bases, with 8 bases between them. The CDR3 has 12 residues. Germline CDR1 reads SGHAT; CDR2 reads FQNNGV. Written as DNA, the CDR3 is TGTGCCAGCAGCTCCTATCCGTATGGCTACACCTTC. Translated, it gives CASSSYPYGYTF.

The genes are TRBV28 and TRBJ1-5; D is perhaps TRBD1 (5 bases). Trimming stripped 3 bases from V and 6 bases from J, with 15 bases between. This CDR3 contains 15 residues. Looked up from germline, CDR1 is MDHEN and CDR2 is SYDVKM. CDR3 coding DNA: TGTGCCAGCAGTTTGGGCAGGGCGGATCGTCAGCCCCAGCATTTT. Protein product: CASSLGRADRQPQHF. Complete variable domain (other parts from reference TRBV28 and TRBJ1-5): DVKVTQSSRYLVKRTGEKVFLECVQDMDHENMFWYRQDPGLGLRLIYFSYDVKMKEKGDIPEGYSVSREKKERFSLILESASTNQTSMYLCASSLGRADRQPQHFGDGTRLSIL.

The rearrangement links TRBV4-1 to TRBJ1-1; no firm D call. The CDR3 runs 14 residues. Per germline, CDR1 MGHRA and CDR2 YSYEKL. Trimming stripped 3 bases from V and 2 bases from J, with 10 bases between. CDR3 nucleotide sequence: TGCGCCAGCAGCCAGGCTCAAACCAACACTGAAGCTTTCTTT. This codes for CASSQAQTNTEAFF.

J is TRBJ2-5 and V is TRBV4-1; D uncertain. CDR3 size: 14 residues. Per germline, CDR1 MGHRA and CDR2 YSYEKL. With 0 bases removed from V and 4 bases from J, the gap between germline ends came to 9 bases. The CDR3 sequence is CASSQDINRETQYF. The CDR3 DNA reads TGCGCCAGCAGCCAAGATATAAATCGAGAGACCCAGTACTTC.